The TCR beta chain described here comes from a study of T cells in Graves' hyperthyroidism and ophthalmopathy. General study results and limits: Most thyroid clonotypes with frequency above 0.001 were detected in blood. Ophthalmopathy got predicted by the model a median approximately 6.4 months before its onset.

This clonotype was detected a few times. What it binds is not known. TCR beta CDR3 region amplification was performed from RNA transcripts. The primer set for the first-round RT-PCR of the TCR CDR3 was HTBI. MiXCR was run by TCRdb on the multiplex PCR reads, yielding one entry per CDR3 protein. This sample has approximately 690,000 distinct CDR3 sequences; under 25% occur once, and the top ten carry around a third. The CDR3 sequence is 12 residues long. Germline CDR1 DFQATT, CDR2 SNEGSKA (reference sequence). Trimming shortened V by 3 bases and J by 4 bases, and 10 bases separated the two germline ends.

What was sequenced was blood. The rearrangement uses TRBV20-1 and TRBJ2-7; no definite D call. This TCR was recovered from a man aged 25 to 40 with Graves' ophthalmopathy. As DNA, the CDR3 is TGCAGTGCTAGCGGGCGGCTTTACGAGCAGTACTTC. This translates into CSASGRLYEQYF.